This T cell receptor beta chain was observed in a study of neoadjuvant anti-PD-1 for oral cavity cancer. Concerning this clone itself: Its antigen is unidentified.

Study observations and caveats: Pretreatment Treg/Th17 ratio correlated inversely with post-treatment tumor clonality.

Profiling relied on immunoSEQ multiplex PCR, and the TCRdb table lists in-frame clones only, not all of them. The sample consists of nearly 15,000 clones, 40% of them appearing once. Time point defined: after neoadjuvant nivolumab, at surgical resection. Patients had newly diagnosed, untreated stage II-IVA oral cavity squamous cell carcinoma. The patients had HPV-negative, locally advanced oral cavity squamous cell carcinoma. Losses at the gene ends were 5 bases for V and 5 bases for J; bases not matched to a gene: 12. Germline values: CDR1 MNHEY, CDR2 SMNVEV (reference sequence). The CDR3 is 17 residues long.

Specimen: tumor tissue, collected after nivolumab (anti-PD-1) treatment. This receptor was identified in a person aged 35-79 years with oral cavity squamous cell carcinoma. The chain has TRBV27 and TRBJ2-1, with TRBD1 identical over 10 bases. This CDR3 reads CASSPGQGKVGDNEQFF. The CDR3 nucleotides read TGTGCCAGCAGTCCGGGACAGGGGAAGGTAGGAGACAATGAGCAGTTCTTC.